The rows below give T cell receptor beta chains drawn from one sample of a study of early T cells in non-severe SARS-CoV-2 infection. One entry per CDR3 protein results from TCRdb running MiXCR on the 5' RACE reads. The sample carries roughly 29,000 distinct CDR3 sequences, 5.3% recorded once. The material sequenced was whole blood. These receptors originate from an adult who was a healthcare worker with PCR-confirmed SARS-CoV-2 infection or an uninfected control (not recorded which). Each CDR3 is given with its conserved first and last residue. The D gene is left open where the match is weak. Only some rows state a clone size, as once, few, many or a class for expanded clones.

J: TRBJ2-1; D: TRBD1; size: many; length: 15; V: TRBV20-1; CDR3: CSARTGTGGSNEQFF; DNA: TGCAGTGCTAGAACCGGGACAGGGGGTAGCAATGAGCAGTTCTTC
J: TRBJ1-1; D: .; size: many; length: 13; V: TRBV12-3/TRBV12-4; CDR3: CASSLNRDTEAFF; DNA: TGTGCCAGCAGTTTAAACCGAGACACTGAAGCTTTCTTT
J: TRBJ1-5; D: .; size: .; length: 16; V: TRBV10-3; CDR3: CAISEGLDGANQPQHF; DNA: TGTGCCATCAGTGAGGGCCTGGACGGAGCAAATCAGCCCCAGCATTTT
J: TRBJ2-5; D: TRBD1; size: medium-sized; length: 12; V: TRBV7-9; CDR3: CASGQGEETQYF; DNA: TGTGCCAGCGGGCAGGGGGAAGAGACCCAGTACTTC
J: TRBJ2-5; D: .; size: many; length: 14; V: TRBV7-8; CDR3: CASSLGWSPETQYF; DNA: TGTGCCAGCAGCTTAGGCTGGTCACCAGAGACCCAGTACTTC
J: TRBJ2-4; D: TRBD2; size: few; length: 20; V: TRBV15; CDR3: CATSRDLLAGGNVFENIQYF; DNA: TGTGCCACCAGCAGAGATTTGCTAGCGGGAGGGAACGTGTTTGAAAACATTCAGTACTTC
J: TRBJ2-2; D: TRBD2; size: many; length: 13; V: TRBV30; CDR3: CAWSVRGGGELFF; DNA: TGTGCCTGGAGTGTACGCGGGGGCGGGGAGCTGTTTTTT
J: TRBJ1-1; D: .; size: few; length: 15; V: TRBV4-3; CDR3: CASSQDGSGVLLAFF; DNA: TGCGCCAGCAGCCAAGATGGCTCGGGGGTTTTATTGGCTTTCTTT
J: TRBJ2-1; D: TRBD1; size: medium-sized; length: 14; V: TRBV7-6; CDR3: CASSTGQGSGEQFF; DNA: TGTGCCAGCAGCACCGGACAGGGTTCGGGTGAGCAGTTCTTC
J: TRBJ1-1; D: .; size: medium-sized; length: 15; V: TRBV27; CDR3: CASSERQWENTEAFF; DNA: TGTGCCAGCAGTGAACGACAGTGGGAGAACACTGAAGCTTTCTTT
J: TRBJ2-7; D: TRBD2; size: many; length: 14; V: TRBV6-6; CDR3: CASSYGTSGYEQYF; DNA: TGTGCCAGCAGTTACGGGACTAGCGGGTACGAGCAGTACTTC
J: TRBJ1-2; D: .; size: many; length: 14; V: TRBV7-2; CDR3: CASSSSVVNYGYTF; DNA: TGTGCCAGCAGCTCGTCGGTGGTTAACTATGGCTACACCTTC
J: TRBJ2-5; D: TRBD2; size: medium-sized; length: 17; V: TRBV14; CDR3: CASSPSRGGGGQETQYF; DNA: TGTGCCAGCAGCCCCTCTAGAGGTGGCGGGGGACAAGAGACCCAGTACTTC
J: TRBJ2-2; D: .; size: many; length: 12; V: TRBV7-6; CDR3: CASSPGPGELFF; DNA: TGTGCCAGCAGCCCCGGGCCCGGGGAGCTGTTTTTT
J: TRBJ2-7; D: .; size: many; length: 14; V: TRBV12-3/TRBV12-4; CDR3: CASSFGVEGYEQYF; DNA: TGTGCCAGCAGTTTTGGAGTGGAGGGCTACGAGCAGTACTTC
J: TRBJ1-6; D: .; size: many; length: 13; V: TRBV6-1; CDR3: CASSEEGNSPLHF; DNA: TGTGCCAGCAGTGAAGAGGGCAATTCACCCCTCCATTTT
J: TRBJ2-7; D: TRBD2; size: .; length: 15; V: TRBV28; CDR3: CASPGGREGHYEQYF; DNA: TGTGCCAGCCCCGGGGGGCGGGAGGGCCACTACGAGCAGTACTTC
J: TRBJ2-7; D: TRBD1; size: many; length: 13; V: TRBV5-1; CDR3: CASSPGQAGEQYF; DNA: TGCGCCAGCAGCCCCGGACAGGCCGGGGAGCAGTACTTC
J: TRBJ2-2; D: .; size: .; length: 16; V: TRBV11-2; CDR3: CASSILRGVNTGELFF; DNA: TGTGCCAGCAGCATCTTGAGGGGAGTGAACACCGGGGAGCTGTTTTTT
J: TRBJ2-1; D: .; size: .; length: 14; V: TRBV7-3; CDR3: CASSSGGNLNEQFF; DNA: TGTGCCAGCAGCTCCGGCGGGAACCTCAATGAGCAGTTCTTC
J: TRBJ2-3; D: TRBD1; size: many; length: 16; V: TRBV28; CDR3: CASSIEGTGRTDTQYF; DNA: TGTGCCAGCAGCATCGAAGGGACAGGGCGCACAGATACGCAGTATTTT
J: TRBJ1-2; D: .; size: many; length: 14; V: TRBV24-1; CDR3: CATSDWTENYGYTF; DNA: TGTGCCACCAGTGATTGGACAGAGAACTATGGCTACACCTTC
J: TRBJ2-3; D: TRBD2; size: many; length: 15; V: TRBV19; CDR3: CASRTTSGNTDTQYF; DNA: TGTGCCAGTAGGACGACTAGCGGAAACACAGATACGCAGTATTTT
J: TRBJ2-1; D: .; size: many; length: 14; V: TRBV7-9; CDR3: CASSLVLLANEQFF; DNA: TGTGCCAGCAGCTTAGTTCTCCTAGCCAATGAGCAGTTCTTC
J: TRBJ2-6; D: .; size: many; length: 14; V: TRBV20-1; CDR3: CSARGQAGANVLTF; DNA: TGCAGTGCTAGAGGGCAGGCTGGGGCCAACGTCCTGACTTTC
J: TRBJ1-1; D: .; size: many; length: 10; V: TRBV29-1; CDR3: CSAGWGEAFF; DNA: TGCAGCGCCGGGTGGGGAGAAGCTTTCTTT
J: TRBJ2-3; D: TRBD2; size: .; length: 16; V: TRBV29-1; CDR3: CSVEDGLADGRDTQYF; DNA: TGCAGCGTTGAAGACGGACTAGCGGACGGGAGGGATACGCAGTATTTT
J: TRBJ2-2; D: .; size: many; length: 17; V: TRBV7-8; CDR3: CASSLMAGLEGTGELFF; DNA: TGTGCCAGCAGCTTAATGGCAGGCCTGGAGGGCACCGGGGAGCTGTTTTTT
J: TRBJ2-1; D: TRBD2; size: many; length: 16; V: TRBV20-1; CDR3: CSARGLAGPTYNEQFF; DNA: TGCAGTGCTAGAGGCCTAGCGGGTCCCACCTACAATGAGCAGTTCTTC
J: TRBJ1-6; D: TRBD1; size: few; length: 15; V: TRBV6-5; CDR3: CASSHGTDTNSPLHF; DNA: TGTGCCAGCAGTCACGGGACAGATACTAATTCACCCCTCCACTTT
J: TRBJ2-1; D: .; size: many; length: 11; V: TRBV20-1; CDR3: CSARDNNEQFF; DNA: TGCAGTGCCCGGGACAATAATGAGCAGTTCTTC
J: TRBJ2-1; D: TRBD2; size: many; length: 14; V: TRBV29-1; CDR3: CSVEKVAGGLEQFF; DNA: TGCAGCGTTGAAAAGGTAGCGGGAGGGCTTGAGCAGTTCTTC